This TCR beta chain was observed in a study of identical twins. Healthy Caucasians provided all donations. Study-wide points: Twins shared beta out-of-frame sequences in excess, but this excess was weaker.

With V trimmed by 1 base and J by 5 bases, 11 bases remained unmatched. Germline assignment: CDR1 SGHRS and CDR2 YFSETQ. This CDR3 is 18 amino acids long. To note about this clonotype: Its specificity is not known.

Unique molecular identifiers were present on cDNA, and template switching added a universal primer site. MiXCR, applied by TCRdb to the 5' RACE reads, yields one record per CDR3 protein. The table has about 660,000 distinct CDR3 sequences, about 9.4% seen once; the top ten hold approximately 0.89%. Another study also made use of these data, one on yellow fever vaccine responses in identical twins.

The TCR was taken from a woman aged 18-29 years in good health. Sequencing was performed on PBMCs. The V gene is TRBV5-1, the J gene TRBJ2-2; 10 bases match TRBD2. This CDR3 is CASSLMASGGAGTGELFF. CDR3 coding DNA: TGCGCCAGCAGCTTGATGGCTAGCGGGGGCGCTGGAACCGGGGAGCTGTTTTTT.